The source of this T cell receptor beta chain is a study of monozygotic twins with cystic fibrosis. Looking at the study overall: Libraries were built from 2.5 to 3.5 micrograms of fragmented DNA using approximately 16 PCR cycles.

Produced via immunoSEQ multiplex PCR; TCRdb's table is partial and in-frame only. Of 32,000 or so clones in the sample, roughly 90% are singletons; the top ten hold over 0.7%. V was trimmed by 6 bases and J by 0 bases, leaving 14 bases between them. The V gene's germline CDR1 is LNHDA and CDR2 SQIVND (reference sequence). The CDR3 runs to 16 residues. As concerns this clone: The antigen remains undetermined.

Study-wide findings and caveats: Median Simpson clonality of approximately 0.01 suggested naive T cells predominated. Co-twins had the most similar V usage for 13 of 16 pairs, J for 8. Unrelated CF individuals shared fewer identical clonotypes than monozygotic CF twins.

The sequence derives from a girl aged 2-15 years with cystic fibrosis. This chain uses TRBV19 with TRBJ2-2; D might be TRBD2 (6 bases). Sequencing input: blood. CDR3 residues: CASRLEGRTNTGELFF. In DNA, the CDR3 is TGTGCCAGTAGACTGGAGGGGCGGACGAACACCGGGGAGCTGTTTTTT. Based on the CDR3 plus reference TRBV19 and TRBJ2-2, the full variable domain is DGGITQSPKYLFRKEGQNVTLSCEQNLNHDAMYWYRQDPGQGLRLIYYSQIVNDFQKGDIAEGYSVSREKKESFPLTVTSAQKNPTAFYLCASRLEGRTNTGELFFGEGSRLTVL.